Below are 18 T cell receptor beta chains sequenced from a single sample in a study of technical replicates of blood from a handful of donors. Using immunoSEQ multiplex PCR, the repertoire was profiled, and TCRdb retains in-frame clones only, with some absent. The sample consists of almost 65,000 clones, approximately 83% of them appearing once. The sequencing input was PBMCs. Receptor source: a human donor in good health. Some clones in this sample may be carry-over from other donors' samples.

This clone has more than one count but fewer than ten. The chain employs TRBV18 and TRBJ1-4; tentative D call: TRBD1 (5 bases). The length of the CDR3 is 14 residues. Germline CDR1 and CDR2: KGHSH and LQKENI. Trimming took 2 bases from V and 7 from J, leaving 11 bases between them. DNA of the CDR3: TGTGCCAGCTCACCATCTCAGGGCGGTGAAAAACTGTTTTTT. This sequence encodes CASSPSQGGEKLFF.

The chain has TRBV30 and TRBJ1-2, with 9 bases aligning to TRBD1. Trimming at V came to 5 bases and at J to 3 bases, leaving 4 bases not matched to a gene. This CDR3 has 13 amino acids. The germline gives CDR1 GTSNPN, CDR2 SVGIG (reference sequence). CDR3 in DNA: TGTGCCTGGTACCGGACAGGGGACTATGGCTACACCTTC. It specifies CAWYRTGDYGYTF.

This clone was found once. This chain joins TRBV7-2 and TRBJ2-7, with TRBD2 as a possible D gene (6 bases). The CDR3 spans 14 residues. V was cut by 1 base and J by 0 bases, with 7 bases left in between. CDR1 is SGHTA and CDR2 is FQGNSA in the germline V gene. This CDR3 reads CASSLVGGSYEQYF. CDR3 DNA: TGTGCCAGCAGCTTAGTCGGGGGCTCCTACGAGCAGTACTTC.

The V call is TRBV12-5, the J call TRBJ2-5; D may be TRBD2 (6 bases). The V end lost 4 bases, the J end lost 5 bases, and 14 bases lay between the germline ends. The germline CDR1 and CDR2 sequences are LGHNT and FRNRAP. This CDR3 comprises 14 residues. CDR3 sequence: CASGSAGGSETQYF. As DNA, the CDR3 is TGTGCTAGTGGTTCCGCTGGGGGGTCGGAGACCCAGTACTTC.

The CDR3 sequence: CASSWSRAGAGEQYF. The DNA of the CDR3 is TGTGCCAGCAGCTGGTCTAGAGCGGGAGCAGGCGAGCAGTACTTC. The V call is TRBV7-8, the J call TRBJ2-7, with 8 bases identical to TRBD2. Germline lookup yields CDR1 SGHVS and CDR2 FQNEAQ. This CDR3 contains 15 residues. V was pared by 4 bases and J by 6 bases, with 11 bases of the junction left unmatched.

The chain joins TRBV9 to TRBJ2-7; 10 bases fit TRBD1. The CDR3 loop spans 13 amino acids. Germline CDR1 SGDLS, CDR2 YYNGEE. The ends lost 4 bases at V and 5 bases at J; junction bases unmatched: 3. DNA of the CDR3: TGTGCCAGCAGCTCGGGACAGGGGAACGAGCAGTACTTC. Its protein is CASSSGQGNEQYF.

The V call is TRBV5-1, the J call TRBJ1-4; D ambiguous. The CDR3 runs 13 residues. V was clipped by 0 bases and J by 6 bases, with 6 bases between them. CDR1 is SGHRS, CDR2 YFSETQ, per germline. The CDR3 region is CASSLGGYEKLFF. CDR3 sequence (DNA): TGCGCCAGCAGCTTGGGAGGGTATGAAAAACTGTTTTTT.

This clone was seen a single time. The chain is built from TRBV9 and TRBJ2-1; 8 bases map to TRBD2. The CDR3 consists of 15 residues. Losses at the gene ends were 2 bases for V and 5 bases for J; bases not matched to a gene: 6. Germline-derived CDR1 and CDR2 are SGDLS and YYNGEE. CDR3 coding DNA: TGTGCCAGCAGCGTGGGCGGGGGGACTAACAATGAGCAGTTCTTC. Its translation: CASSVGGGTNNEQFF.

The chain uses TRBV2 and TRBJ1-1; D call uncertain. The CDR3 is made up of 15 amino acids. The ends were cut back, 1 base at V and 3 bases at J, with 12 bases in the middle. The germline V gene has CDR1 SNHLY and CDR2 FYNNEI. This CDR3 is CASSEDRGGYTEAFF. DNA for the CDR3: TGTGCCAGCAGTGAAGATCGGGGTGGGTACACTGAAGCTTTCTTT.

The chain recombines TRBV18 with TRBJ2-6; TRBD1 might be the D (6 bases). Germline CDR1 KGHSH, CDR2 LQKENI. There are 19 residues in the CDR3. V lost 5 bases, J lost 0 bases, and 20 bases lay in between. CDR3 coding DNA: TGTGCCAGCTCAATTCAACAGGGTTCCCTTTCCTCTGGGGCCAACGTCCTGACTTTC. It yields the protein CASSIQQGSLSSGANVLTF.

This chain uses TRBV6-5 with TRBJ1-2; 8 positions agree with TRBD1. Germline trimming cut 7 bases from V and 6 bases from J; bases unmatched to any gene: 10. The length of the CDR3 is 14 residues. CDR1 is MNHEY, CDR2 SVGAGI, per germline. CDR3 DNA: TGTGCCAGCACCCGAGGACAGGGCGGGAATGGCTACACCTTC. Its protein product is CASTRGQGGNGYTF.

J is TRBJ1-1 and V is TRBV2; D is undetermined. This CDR3 comprises 11 residues. Germline CDR1 and CDR2: SNHLY and FYNNEI. V shed 8 bases and J shed 4 bases, with 8 bases lying between them. CDR3 sequence (DNA): TGTGCCAGCGGGGAGGTCACTGAAGCTTTCTTT. Translating gives CASGEVTEAFF.

V is TRBV7-9 and J is TRBJ2-5, with 8 bases identical to TRBD2. The germline gives CDR1 SEHNR, CDR2 FQNEAQ (reference sequence). Trimming cost V 2 bases and J 7 bases; bases outside gene matches: 9. The CDR3 totals 15 residues. The CDR3 protein is CASSLSWAGGTTQYF. Written as DNA, the CDR3 is TGTGCCAGCAGCTTATCGTGGGCGGGGGGTACGACCCAGTACTTC.

The chain employs TRBV19 and TRBJ2-2, with D tentatively TRBD2 (7 bases). Germline V gives CDR1 LNHDA, CDR2 SQIVND (reference sequence). V lost 6 bases and J 4 bases, leaving 15 bases between the germline ends. The CDR3 loop spans 15 amino acids. This CDR3 is CASRAAGASTGELFF. In nucleotides, the CDR3 is TGTGCCAGTAGAGCCGCGGGGGCTAGCACCGGGGAGCTGTTTTTT.

This clone was seen a few times. The sample has other DNA sequences that encode this CDR3 too. The rearrangement uses TRBV6-5 and TRBJ2-2, with 8 bases aligning to TRBD1. The J segment lost 2 bases and the V segment lost 0 bases, leaving 2 bases of the junction unmatched. CDR1 and CDR2 (germline): MNHEY, SVGAGI. The CDR3 sequence is 16 residues long. The CDR3 here is CASSYSGQGNTGELFF. The CDR3 DNA sequence: TGTGCCAGCAGTTACTCCGGACAGGGTAACACCGGGGAGCTGTTTTTT.

The chain uses TRBV9 and TRBJ1-1, with D maybe TRBD1 (5 bases). Germline CDR1 SGDLS, CDR2 YYNGEE. Trimming removed 4 bases at V and 0 bases at J, with 16 bases between. There are 16 residues in the CDR3. The CDR3 is CASSPRSGVMNTEAFF. The CDR3 DNA reads as TGTGCCAGCAGCCCTCGTTCGGGGGTAATGAACACTGAAGCTTTCTTT.

V is TRBV5-6 and J is TRBJ2-7; 15 bases fit TRBD2. V lost 3 bases and J lost 4; bases outside the gene matches: 5. The CDR3 contains 16 residues. Per the germline V gene, CDR1 is SGHDT and CDR2 is YYEEEE. CDR3 sequence (DNA): TGTGCCAGCAGCTCTGGACTAGCGGGGGGGTCTTACGAGCAGTACTTC. This translates into CASSSGLAGGSYEQYF.

This chain joins TRBV29-1 and TRBJ2-1; 7 positions match TRBD2. Germline lookup yields CDR1 SQVTM and CDR2 ANQGSEA. The ends lost 2 bases at V and 5 bases at J; junction bases unmatched: 9. The CDR3 runs to 15 residues. The CDR3 loop reads CSVELGEGPNNEQFF. The CDR3 bases are TGCAGCGTTGAACTGGGGGAGGGCCCCAACAATGAGCAGTTCTTC.